These T cell receptor beta chains were read from a single sample in a study of T cells in Graves' hyperthyroidism and ophthalmopathy. TCRdb fed the multiplex PCR reads into MiXCR, producing one record per CDR3 protein. The sample has some 720,000 distinct CDR3 sequences; about a sixth are singletons. Material: blood. These receptors were obtained from a man aged 18-30 years with Graves' hyperthyroidism. Both conserved end residues are part of each CDR3. A D gene is named only where the DNA matches it firmly. The size of a clone is reported for some rows only, either as once, few or many, or as a class for expanded clones.

v_gene	abundance	d_gene	CDR3aa
TRBV7-2	few	.	CASSLGQVAGYTF
TRBV7-2	.	.	CASSFTIGGELFF
TRBV4-2	many	TRBD2	CASSQGLAGADTQYF
TRBV7-2	.	TRBD2	CASSLELAGMYEQYF
TRBV28	many	.	CASSLVGFESTEAFF
TRBV7-2	many	TRBD2	CASSLGRTSGSADTQYF
TRBV7-9	.	TRBD2	CASSELAGVDTGELFF
TRBV18	many	TRBD2	CASSPGLANEQYF
TRBV6-6	.	.	CASSYSSLFSGANVLTF
TRBV7-9	.	TRBD2	CASSLGRLAGISYEQYF
TRBV2	.	TRBD1	CASSGRQGVSPQYF
TRBV18	many	.	CASSPPAATETQYF
TRBV18	many	TRBD2	CASSPLAGGPPDTQYF
TRBV6-1	.	.	CASSEESRAYYGYTF
TRBV20-1	few	TRBD2	CSPLAGESAGELFF
TRBV5-1	few	.	CASSPRFLGADTQYF
TRBV20-1	many	.	CSAQILGEDSLAEAFF
TRBV12-3/TRBV12-4	many	TRBD1	CASSPGTGSGANVLTF
TRBV12-3/TRBV12-4	.	TRBD2	CASSQRSGRADTQYF
TRBV7-2	many	TRBD1	CASSLGPTGGTEAFF
TRBV4-2	.	.	CASSQKPENEQYF
TRBV5-1	.	.	CASSLARGQVVSHEQYF
TRBV6-1	many	TRBD1	CASSRGGQGTYEQYF
TRBV12-3/TRBV12-4	few	.	CASSPSKHYQETQYF
TRBV20-1	many	TRBD1	CSASRQGAEAFF
TRBV24-1	.	TRBD2	CATSEELAGALDEQFF
TRBV28	many	TRBD1	CASRPTGTTEAFF
TRBV2	many	TRBD2	CASSGTSGPYEQYF
TRBV20-1	many	TRBD2	CSAHRRGGGADTQYF
TRBV6-2/TRBV6-3	.	.	CASSLGPRSNQPQHF
TRBV19	.	.	CASSMRSEAFF
TRBV20-1	.	TRBD2	CSAPPSGSGNEQFF
TRBV7-9	.	.	CASSLDAGVRIANEKLFF
TRBV7-2	.	TRBD2	CASSLRGLAGGGETQYF
TRBV12-3/TRBV12-4	many	.	CASRGSGGPHYEQYF
TRBV30	.	.	CAWSVGSASGNTIYF
TRBV20-1	.	.	CSARVPGRQPQHF
TRBV7-9	few	.	CASSHVQGFETQYF
TRBV3-1	.	.	CASSQYFSGANVLTF
TRBV5-6	.	.	CASSWGFEQYF
TRBV20-1	.	TRBD2	CSARTREGYETQYF
TRBV24-1	many	.	CATSDAPGGRNTEAFF
TRBV20-1	few	.	CSASPGAGRAFF
TRBV7-9	.	.	CASATWSGLAEAFF
TRBV3-1	few	.	CASSQDLRGYEQYF